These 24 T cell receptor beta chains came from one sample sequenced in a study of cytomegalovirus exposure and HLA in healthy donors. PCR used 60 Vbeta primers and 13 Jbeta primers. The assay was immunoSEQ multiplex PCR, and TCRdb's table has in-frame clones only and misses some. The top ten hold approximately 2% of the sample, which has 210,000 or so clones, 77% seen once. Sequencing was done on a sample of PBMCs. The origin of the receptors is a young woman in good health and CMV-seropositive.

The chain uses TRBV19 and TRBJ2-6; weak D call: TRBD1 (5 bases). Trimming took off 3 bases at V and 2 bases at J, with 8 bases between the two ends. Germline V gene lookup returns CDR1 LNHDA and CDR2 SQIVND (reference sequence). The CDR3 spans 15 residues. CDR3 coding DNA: TGTGCCAGTAGTATTGGGGCTCCTGGGGCCAACGTCCTGACTTTC. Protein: CASSIGAPGANVLTF.

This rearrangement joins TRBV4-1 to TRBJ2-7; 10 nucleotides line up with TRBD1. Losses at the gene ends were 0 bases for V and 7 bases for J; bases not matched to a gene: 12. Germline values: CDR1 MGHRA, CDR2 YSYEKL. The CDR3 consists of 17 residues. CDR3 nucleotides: TGCGCCAGCAGCCAAGATCCCACGAGGACAGGGGGTCGGGAGCAGTACTTC. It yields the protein CASSQDPTRTGGREQYF.

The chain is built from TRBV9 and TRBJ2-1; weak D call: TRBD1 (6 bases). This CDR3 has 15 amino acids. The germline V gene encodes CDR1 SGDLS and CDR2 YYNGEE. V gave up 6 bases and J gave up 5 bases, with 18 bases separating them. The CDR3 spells CASTRSIGGNNEQFF. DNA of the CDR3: TGTGCCAGCACTCGTAGTATAGGGGGAAACAATGAGCAGTTCTTC.

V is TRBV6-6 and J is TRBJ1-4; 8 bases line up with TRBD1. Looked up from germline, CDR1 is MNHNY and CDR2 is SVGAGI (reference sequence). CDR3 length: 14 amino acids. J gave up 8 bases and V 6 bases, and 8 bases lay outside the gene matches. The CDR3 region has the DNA TGTGCCAGCAGCGACCAGGGGGCCGGCGAAAAACTGTTTTTT. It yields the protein CASSDQGAGEKLFF.

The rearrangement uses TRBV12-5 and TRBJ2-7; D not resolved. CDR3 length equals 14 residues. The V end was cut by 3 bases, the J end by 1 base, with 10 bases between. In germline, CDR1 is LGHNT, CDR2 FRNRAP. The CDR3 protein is CASGLWPRSYEQYF. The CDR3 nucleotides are TGTGCTAGTGGTTTATGGCCTCGATCCTACGAGCAGTACTTC.

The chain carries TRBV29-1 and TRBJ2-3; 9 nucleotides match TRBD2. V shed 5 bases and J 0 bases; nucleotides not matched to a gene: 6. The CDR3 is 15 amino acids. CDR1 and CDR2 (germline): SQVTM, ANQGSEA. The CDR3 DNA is TGCAGCGTTCGCTTAACTAGCGGGAGCACAGATACGCAGTATTTT. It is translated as CSVRLTSGSTDTQYF.

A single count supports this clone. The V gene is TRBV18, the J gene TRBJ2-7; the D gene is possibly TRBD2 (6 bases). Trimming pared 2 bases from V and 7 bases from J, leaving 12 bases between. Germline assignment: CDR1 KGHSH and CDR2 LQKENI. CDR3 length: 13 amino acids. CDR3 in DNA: TGTGCCAGCTCACCATCGACCCGGGAGGAGCAGTACTTC. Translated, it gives CASSPSTREEQYF.

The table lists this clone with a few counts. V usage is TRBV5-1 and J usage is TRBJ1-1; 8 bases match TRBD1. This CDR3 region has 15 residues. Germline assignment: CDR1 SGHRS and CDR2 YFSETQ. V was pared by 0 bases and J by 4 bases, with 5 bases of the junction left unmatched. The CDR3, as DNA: TGCGCCAGCAGCTTGGGACAGGGGATACCCACTGAAGCTTTCTTT. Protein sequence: CASSLGQGIPTEAFF. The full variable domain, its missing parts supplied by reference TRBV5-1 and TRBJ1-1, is KAGVTQTPRYLIKTRGQQVTLSCSPISGHRSVSWYQQTPGQGLQFLFEYFSETQRNKGNFPGRFSGRQFSNSRSEMNVSTLELGDSALYLCASSLGQGIPTEAFFGQGTRLTVV.

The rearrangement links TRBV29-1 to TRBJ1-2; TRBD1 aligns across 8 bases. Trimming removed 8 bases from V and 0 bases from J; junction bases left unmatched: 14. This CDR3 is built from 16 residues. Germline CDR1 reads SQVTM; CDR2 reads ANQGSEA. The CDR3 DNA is TGCAGCATCGTGCCCTTGGACAGGGAACCTAACTATGGCTACACCTTC. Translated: CSIVPLDREPNYGYTF.

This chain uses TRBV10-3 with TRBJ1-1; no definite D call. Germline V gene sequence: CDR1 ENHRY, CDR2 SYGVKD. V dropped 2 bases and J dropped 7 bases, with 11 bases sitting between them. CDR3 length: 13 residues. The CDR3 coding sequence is TGTGCCATCAGTGAGCCTAATGATTTTGAAGCTTTCTTT. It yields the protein CAISEPNDFEAFF.

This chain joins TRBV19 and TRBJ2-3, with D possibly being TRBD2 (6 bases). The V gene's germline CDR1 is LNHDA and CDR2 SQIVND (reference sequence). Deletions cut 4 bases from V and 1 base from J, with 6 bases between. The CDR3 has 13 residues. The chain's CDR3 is CASSRGGTDTQYF. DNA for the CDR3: TGTGCCAGTAGTAGGGGGGGCACAGATACGCAGTATTTT.

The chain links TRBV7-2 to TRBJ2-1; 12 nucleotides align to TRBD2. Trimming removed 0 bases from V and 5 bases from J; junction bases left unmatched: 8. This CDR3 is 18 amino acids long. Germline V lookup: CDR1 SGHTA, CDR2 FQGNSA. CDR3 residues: CASSLATLAGGLNNEQFF. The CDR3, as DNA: TGTGCCAGCAGCTTAGCGACCCTAGCGGGAGGGTTGAACAATGAGCAGTTCTTC.

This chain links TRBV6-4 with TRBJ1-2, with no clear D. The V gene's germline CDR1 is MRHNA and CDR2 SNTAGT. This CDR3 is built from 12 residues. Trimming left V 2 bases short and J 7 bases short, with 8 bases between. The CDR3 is CASSDKGGGYTF. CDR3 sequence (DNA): TGTGCCAGCAGTGACAAGGGAGGTGGCTACACCTTC.

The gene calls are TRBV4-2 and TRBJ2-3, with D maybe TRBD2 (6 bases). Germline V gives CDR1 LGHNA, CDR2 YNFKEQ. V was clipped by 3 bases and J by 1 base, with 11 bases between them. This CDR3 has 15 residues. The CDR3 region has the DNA TGTGCCAGCAGCCAGGAGGGATCTCGCACAGATACGCAGTATTTT. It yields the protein CASSQEGSRTDTQYF.

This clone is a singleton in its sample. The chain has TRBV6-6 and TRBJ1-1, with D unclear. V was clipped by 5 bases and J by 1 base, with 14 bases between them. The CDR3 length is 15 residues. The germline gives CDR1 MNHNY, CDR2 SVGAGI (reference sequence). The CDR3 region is CASSVSVNTNTEAFF. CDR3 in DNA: TGTGCCAGCAGTGTATCAGTGAATACGAACACTGAAGCTTTCTTT.

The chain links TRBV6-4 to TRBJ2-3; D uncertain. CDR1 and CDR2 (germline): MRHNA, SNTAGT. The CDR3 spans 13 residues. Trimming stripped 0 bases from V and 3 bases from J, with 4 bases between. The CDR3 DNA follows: TGTGCCAGCAGTGACTCGGAGACAGATACGCAGTATTTT. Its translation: CASSDSETDTQYF.

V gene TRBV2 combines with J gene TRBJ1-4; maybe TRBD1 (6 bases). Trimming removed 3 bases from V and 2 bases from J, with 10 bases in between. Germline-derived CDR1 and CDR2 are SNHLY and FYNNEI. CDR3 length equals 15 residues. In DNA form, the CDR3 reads TGTGCCAGCAGTGACAGGGGTTCGACTAATGAAAAACTGTTTTTT. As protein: CASSDRGSTNEKLFF.

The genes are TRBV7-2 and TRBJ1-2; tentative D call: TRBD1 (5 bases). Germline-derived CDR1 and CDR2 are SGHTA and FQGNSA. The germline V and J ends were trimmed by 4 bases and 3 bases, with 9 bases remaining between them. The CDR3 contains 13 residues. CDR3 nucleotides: TGTGCCAGCAGCTCCAGGGTATACTATGGCTACACCTTC. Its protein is CASSSRVYYGYTF.

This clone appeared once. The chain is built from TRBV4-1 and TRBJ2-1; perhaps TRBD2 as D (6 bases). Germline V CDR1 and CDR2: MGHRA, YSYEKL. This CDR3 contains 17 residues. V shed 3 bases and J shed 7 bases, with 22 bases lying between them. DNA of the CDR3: TGCGCCAGCAGCCAGAGAAGCGGGCCCCTTGGGTCGAATGAGCAGTTCTTC. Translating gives CASSQRSGPLGSNEQFF.

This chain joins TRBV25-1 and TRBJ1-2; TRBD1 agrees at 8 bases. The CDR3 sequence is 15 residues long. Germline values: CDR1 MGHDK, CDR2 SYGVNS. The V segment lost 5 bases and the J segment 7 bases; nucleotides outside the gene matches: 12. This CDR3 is CASSQQGGTGGGYTF. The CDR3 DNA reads TGTGCCAGCAGTCAACAGGGGGGGACAGGTGGTGGCTACACCTTC.

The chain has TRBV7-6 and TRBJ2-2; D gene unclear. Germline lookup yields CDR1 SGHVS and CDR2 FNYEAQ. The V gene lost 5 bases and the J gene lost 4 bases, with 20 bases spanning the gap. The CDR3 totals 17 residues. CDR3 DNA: TGTGCCAGCAGCAGATTCCAGACAAGGCTGGGCACCGGGGAGCTGTTTTTT. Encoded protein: CASSRFQTRLGTGELFF.

The CDR3 here is CASRPSGTPNTEAFF. The CDR3 DNA reads as TGTGCCAGCAGACCAAGCGGGACACCGAACACTGAAGCTTTCTTT. The chain couples TRBV6-5 to TRBJ1-1, with a weak D call TRBD1 (6 bases). There are 15 residues in the CDR3. V lost 6 bases and J lost 1, with 15 bases in between. Looked up from germline, CDR1 is MNHEY and CDR2 is SVGAGI.

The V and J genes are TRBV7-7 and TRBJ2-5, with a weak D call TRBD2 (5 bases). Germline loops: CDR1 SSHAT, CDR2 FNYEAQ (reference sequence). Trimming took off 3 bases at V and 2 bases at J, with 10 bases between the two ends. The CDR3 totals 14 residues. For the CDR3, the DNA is TGTGCCAGCAGCTTGGGAGCGGCTCAAGAGACCCAGTACTTC. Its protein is CASSLGAAQETQYF.

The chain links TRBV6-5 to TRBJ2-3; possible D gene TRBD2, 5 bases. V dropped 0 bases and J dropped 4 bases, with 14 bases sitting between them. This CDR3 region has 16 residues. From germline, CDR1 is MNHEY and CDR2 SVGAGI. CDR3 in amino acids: CASSYSMRVKADTQYF. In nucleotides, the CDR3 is TGTGCCAGCAGTTACTCGATGAGGGTCAAAGCAGATACGCAGTATTTT.